This TCR beta chain was sequenced for a study of chemoradiotherapy in HPV16-positive cancers. Study findings and constraints: Non-HPV-specific T cells did not expand in tumors during treatment, whereas candidate HPV-specific clones and E7-related motifs did. The functional HPV-specific definition rests on just a couple of HPV16-positive patients.

Losses at the gene ends were 5 bases for V and 5 bases for J; bases not matched to a gene: 4. This CDR3 has 13 residues. Germline-derived CDR1 and CDR2 are MDHEN and SYDVKM. Samples were taken several times over chemoradiotherapy. Method: immunoSEQ multiplex PCR; TCRdb's copy keeps in-frame clones and lacks some. The sample contains some 11,000 clones, 55% to 75% of which appear only once. This clone was detected only a few times. Antigen: not known. The sample here was taken from a patient who underwent chemoradiotherapy. This sequence joins TRBV28 and TRBJ1-2, with 8 positions matching TRBD1. The source is a human donor with HPV-associated anogenital cancer. The DNA for the CDR3 is TGTGCCAGCAGTCCCAGGACAGGGTATGGCTACACCTTC. This codes for CASSPRTGYGYTF.